The 19 T cell receptor gamma chains given below trace back to one sample, sequenced in a study of Vδ1+ human thymocytes. Findings and caveats of the study: Thymic TRG and TRD repertoires appeared highly polyclonal.

Their antigens are not known. RNA was extracted from the cells and then reverse transcribed. The CDR3 regions were amplified by multiplex PCR from V-gene primers to a constant-region primer. TCRdb reran clone calling via CATT on the multiplex PCR reads. This sample has about 22,000 gamma-chain clones, with roughly 13% found just once. The sample was Vdelta1+ gamma-delta thymocytes from the thymus. Subset reported: FACS-sorted CD3+ TCRalphabeta- TCRVdelta1+ TCRVdelta2- thymocytes. The origin of the receptors is a child younger than two who had congenital heart surgery.

The V call is TRGV9, the J call TRGJ1 or TRGJ2. The junction had 5 bases not matched to a gene; V was cut back by 0 bases and J by 3 bases. This CDR3 spans 14 amino acids. Germline V gene lookup returns CDR1 GITISATS and CDR2 ISYDGTV (reference sequence). The CDR3 region is CALWEVSCYYKKLF. CDR3 nucleotides: TGTGCCTTGTGGGAGGTGTCGTGTTATTATAAGAAACTCTTT.

The gene calls are TRGV4 and TRGJ1 or TRGJ2. The CDR3 extends over 13 amino acids. The germline V gene has CDR1 EGSTGY and CDR2 YDSYTSSV. The trim removed 6 bases at V and 2 bases at J, leaving 7 bases unmatched. The CDR3 reads CATWNVDYYKKLF. The CDR3, as DNA: TGTGCCACCTGGAATGTAGATTATTATAAGAAACTCTTT.

This clone was counted between two and nine times. Other DNA variants within this sample encode the same CDR3. The J gene is TRGJP2, the V gene TRGV4. This CDR3 is 15 amino acids long. Per germline, CDR1 EGSTGY and CDR2 YDSYTSSV. The J segment lost 2 bases and the V segment lost 0 bases, leaving 3 bases of the junction unmatched. Here the CDR3 reads CATWDGPSSDWIKTF. CDR3 nucleotide sequence: TGTGCCACCTGGGATGGGCCCAGTAGTGATTGGATCAAGACGTTT.

This clone was detected only a few times. The chain links TRGV9 to TRGJ1 or TRGJ2. V shed 3 bases, J shed 2 bases, and the junction held 10 bases outside the gene matches. Germline V lookup: CDR1 GITISATS, CDR2 ISYDGTV (reference sequence). The CDR3 has 15 amino acids. CDR3 loop: CALWELPPDYYKKLF. The DNA of the CDR3 is TGTGCCTTGTGGGAGCTCCCCCCGGATTATTATAAGAAACTCTTT.

This rearrangement joins TRGV4 to TRGJ1 or TRGJ2. This CDR3 comprises 14 residues. The junction had 14 bases not matched to a gene; V was cut back by 6 bases and J by 6 bases. Germline V gene sequence: CDR1 EGSTGY, CDR2 YDSYTSSV. The CDR3 loop is CATWNGPQSYKKLF. In nucleotides, the CDR3 is TGTGCCACCTGGAACGGACCCCAGAGTTATAAGAAACTCTTT.

This chain uses TRGV4 with TRGJ1 or TRGJ2. The V gene end was trimmed by 3 bases and the J gene end by 10 bases; junction bases not matched to a gene: 3. In germline, CDR1 is EGSTGY, CDR2 YDSYTSSV. This CDR3 contains 10 residues. CDR3 nucleotide sequence: TGTGCCACCTGGGATCCGAAGAAACTCTTT. As protein: CATWDPKKLF.

This clone was seen only a few times. The V call is TRGV4, the J call TRGJ1 or TRGJ2. The CDR3 contains 10 residues. Germline assignment: CDR1 EGSTGY and CDR2 YDSYTSSV. V trimming: 6 bases; J trimming: 10 bases; junction bases outside the gene matches: 6. The DNA for the CDR3 is TGTGCCACCTGGAATTTGAAGAAACTCTTT. Amino acids: CATWNLKKLF.

As concerns this clone: A junction boundary mismatches the germline segment, possibly from a read error. The rearrangement joins TRGV4 to TRGJ1 or TRGJ2. The CDR3 contains 14 residues. The germline gives CDR1 EGSTGY, CDR2 YDSYTSSV. CDR3 amino acids: CATWDRPYYYRKLF. In nucleotides, the CDR3 is TGTGCCACCTGGGACCGACCCTATTATTATAGGAAACTCTTT.

Remarks on this clone: Other nucleotide sequences from this sample produce the same CDR3. The rearrangement joins TRGV9 to TRGJP1. The germline V gene encodes CDR1 GITISATS and CDR2 ISYDGTV (reference sequence). The CDR3 extends over 15 amino acids. V lost 0 bases to trimming and J lost 2 bases; unmatched junction nucleotides: 3. As DNA, the CDR3 is TGTGCCTTGTGGGAGGTGCACACCACTGGTTGGTTCAAGATATTT. This sequence encodes CALWEVHTTGWFKIF.

By its share, this clone is medium-sized. The rearrangement links TRGV9 to TRGJ1 or TRGJ2. The V and J ends lost 2 bases and 12 bases, in that order; junction bases with no gene match: 4. Germline CDR1 GITISATS, CDR2 ISYDGTV (reference sequence). CDR3 length: 10 residues. DNA of the CDR3: TGTGCCTTGTGGGAGGACGGGAAACTCTTT. Amino acid sequence: CALWEDGKLF.

This clone qualifies as medium-sized (0.01 to 0.1%). V usage is TRGV4 and J usage is TRGJ1 or TRGJ2. The CDR3 has 12 amino acids. J was trimmed by 0 bases and V by 6 bases; bases with no gene match: 2. Germline V CDR1 and CDR2: EGSTGY, YDSYTSSV. CDR3 sequence: CATWLNYYKKLF. Here the CDR3 DNA reads TGTGCCACCTGGCTGAATTATTATAAGAAACTCTTT.

Comments on this clone: Other nucleotide sequences in the sample specify the same CDR3. The V and J genes are TRGV4 and TRGJ1 or TRGJ2. J was trimmed by 4 bases and V by 6 bases; bases with no gene match: 9. The CDR3 sequence is 13 residues long. CDR1 and CDR2 from the germline V gene are EGSTGY and YDSYTSSV. CDR3 sequence reads: CATWLKNYYKKLF. The CDR3 DNA reads TGTGCCACCTGGCTCAAGAACTATTATAAGAAACTCTTT.

The chain has TRGV2 and TRGJ1 or TRGJ2. Unmatched junction bases numbered 28, after V lost 0 bases and J lost 8 bases. Germline V gene lookup returns CDR1 EGSNGY and CDR2 YDSYNSKV. The CDR3 sequence is 20 residues long. The CDR3, as DNA: TGTGCCACCTGGGACGGGCAAAAATTTTCTCGGTCTTTCTGGGCTAATAAGAAACTCTTT. Amino acid sequence: CATWDGQKFSRSFWANKKLF.

V gene TRGV9 combines with J gene TRGJ1 or TRGJ2. This CDR3 is built from 10 residues. The germline gives CDR1 GITISATS, CDR2 ISYDGTV (reference sequence). J gave up 6 bases and V 12 bases, and 8 bases lay outside the gene matches. The CDR3 region is CALQGYKKLF. The CDR3 bases are TGTGCCCTTCAAGGTTATAAGAAACTCTTT.

This clone has more than one count but fewer than ten. The chain combines TRGV9 with TRGJ1 or TRGJ2. J was trimmed by 12 bases and V by 0 bases; bases with no gene match: 5. There are 11 residues in the CDR3. From germline, CDR1 is GITISATS and CDR2 ISYDGTV (reference sequence). The DNA for the CDR3 is TGTGCCTTGTGGGAGGTGCAGTGGAAACTCTTT. This gives the protein CALWEVQWKLF.

This clone was detected a few times. In the same sample, other DNA sequences code for this CDR3. J is TRGJ1 or TRGJ2 and V is TRGV4. The CDR3 covers 13 residues. Germline V gene sequence: CDR1 EGSTGY, CDR2 YDSYTSSV. V lost 0 bases and J lost 4; bases outside the gene matches: 3. CDR3 in DNA: TGTGCCACCTGGGATGGGCACTATTATAAGAAACTCTTT. Translation: CATWDGHYYKKLF.

This clone has just a few counts. The V call is TRGV3, the J call TRGJP1. CDR1 and CDR2 from the germline V gene are VTNTFY and YDVSTARD (reference sequence). V shed 3 bases and J 11 bases; nucleotides not matched to a gene: 3. The CDR3 covers 11 residues. The CDR3 spells CATWDFWFKIF. The CDR3, as DNA: TGTGCCACCTGGGACTTCTGGTTCAAGATATTT.

V gene TRGV2 combines with J gene TRGJ1 or TRGJ2. V lost 3 bases, J lost 7 bases, and 6 bases stayed unmatched. Germline CDR1 EGSNGY, CDR2 YDSYNSKV. The CDR3 sequence is 12 residues long. CDR3 sequence reads: CATWDRPYKKLF. The CDR3 nucleotides are TGTGCCACCTGGGACAGACCCTATAAGAAACTCTTT.

This clone was seen a handful of times. The sample contains more than one DNA sequence encoding this CDR3. V and J are TRGV4 and TRGJ1 or TRGJ2. The CDR3 extends over 13 amino acids. V was pared by 1 base and J by 3 bases, with 3 bases of the junction left unmatched. Germline V gives CDR1 EGSTGY, CDR2 YDSYTSSV. The CDR3 DNA reads as TGTGCCACCTGGGATGGAGTTTATTATAAGAAACTCTTT. As protein: CATWDGVYYKKLF.